This T cell receptor beta chain emerged from a study of shared clonotypes between healthy human individuals. This clone was found once. Sequencing of unsorted PBMC DNA was carried out using ten immunoSEQ deep assay plates. Measured with immunoSEQ multiplex PCR; TCRdb has only the in-frame clones, and not every one. The table includes about half a million clones, over 70% detected once. The CDR3 has 15 amino acids. Germline V gene lookup returns CDR1 SGHVS and CDR2 FQNEAQ. V gave up 5 bases and J gave up 3 bases, with 15 bases separating them. V and J are TRBV7-8 and TRBJ2-3; D gene uncertain. The sequencing sample was made of PBMCs. The receptor's source is a woman between 40 and 50 years old in good health. Some clones in this sample may be carry-over from other donors' samples. The CDR3 protein is CASSPLAGATDTQYF. CDR3 sequence (DNA): TGTGCCAGCAGCCCCTTGGCAGGTGCAACAGATACGCAGTATTTT.